This T cell receptor beta chain was obtained from a study of early T cells in non-severe SARS-CoV-2 infection. Whole-study context: With bulk RNA from unsorted whole blood as input, sequencing yielded unpaired chains.

This clonotype was detected many times. Its cognate antigen is unknown. V dropped 5 bases and J dropped 4 bases, with 14 bases sitting between them. The V gene's germline CDR1 is MNHEY and CDR2 SVGEGT. The CDR3 spans 14 residues. Study-wide results and limits: Private and CD4 specificities were missed by VDJdb matching, which favored anti-spike CD8 responses.

Attachment of unique molecular identifiers to individual cDNA molecules was performed. TCRdb used MiXCR to reprocess the 5' RACE reads, holding one entry per CDR3 protein. The table lists more than 25,000 distinct CDR3 sequences, under 6% of them singletons. The J gene is TRBJ2-5, the V gene TRBV6-2 or TRBV6-3, with D unclear. The clonotype was recovered from an adult who was a healthcare worker with PCR-confirmed SARS-CoV-2 infection or an uninfected control (not recorded which). Sequenced: whole blood. CDR3 in DNA: TGTGCCAGCAGTGACAATCAGAAGGGAGAGACCCAGTACTTC. This codes for CASSDNQKGETQYF.